Described below is a single T cell receptor beta chain sequence and its context. Its antigen is unknown. One base away there is no much larger clone; base qualities are not given. Using the deep immunoSEQ assay, TCR CDR3 regions were amplified from genomic DNA by multiplex PCR. Extracted genomic DNA from each cell subset was spread evenly across all wells of several immunoSEQ 96-well plates, with each plate serving as a replicate. For sorted subsets, approximately 190 ng of genomic DNA, equivalent to roughly 30,000 T cell genomes, went into each replicate PCR. The purified libraries were quantified using a Qubit 3.0 fluorometer, sized with a Bioanalyzer 2100, and then quantified again using the KAPA Library Quantification kit. Every immunoSEQ 96-well plate was sequenced on a dedicated single-read 150-cycle Illumina NextSeq 550 flow cell. As for how the authors treated the data: The immunoSEQ output contained only junctional sequences without quality scores, so filtering could not match that applied to full-length reads. To assign V/J genes and CDR3, sequences were annotated against IMGT germline references using PyIR, a Python wrapper for IgBLAST v1.9. Reads were filtered out if the reads had weak V/J assignments (E-value above 1e-6), no CDR3, stop codons, out-of-frame junctions, or ambiguous translated residues. V3J clonotypes were defined by identical inferred V gene, J gene, and CDR3 amino acid sequence. The percentage overlap between two repertoires was calculated by dividing the number of shared unique clonotypes by the size of the smaller repertoire. Repertoire richness was assessed with RTK rarefaction, the Chao1 estimator, and Recon v2.1 estimates of unobserved clonotypes. OLGA was used to compute generation probabilities for all TCRbeta clonotypes that the gDNA method yielded from a handful of donors. The table comes from immuneACCESS by way of TCRdb, which keeps in-frame sequences with V and J called. Part of the clones is missing from these tables; in studies checked, under half for an unresolved V gene and the rest for unknown reasons. V, J and clone size derive from that table, while D and trimming were established from the DNA sequence. The sample records under 200,000 clones, 90% to 95% of which are singletons. Around 0.072% of the sample is held by the ten biggest clonotypes.

The data were obtained in a study of shared clonotypes between healthy human individuals (dated by TCRdb to the early 2020s). Some background on the complete study: A couple of women and a few men aged 18 to 49 years were included in the cohort. For each donor, CD4 naive and CD4 memory were each run on three plates, CD8 naive on two plates, and CD8 memory on one plate. To estimate repertoire size and how much clonotypes are shared between individuals, the study performed deep sequencing of blood TCR repertoires from 4 to 6 healthy adults. Different laboratories and diverse techniques were used to prepare libraries and sequence TCR repertoires, to increase sequencing depth and limit assay-specific biases. Leukapheresis yielded between about 0.85 and 10 billion PBMCs per donor. What the research found in general, with its limitations: Compared with non-shared clonotypes, the clonotypes found in all four sorted-subset donors had higher generation probabilities. Estimated clonotype richness was generally larger for naive than for memory subsets. Pairwise subsampling indicated that sequencing depth was expected to affect the degree of clonotype sharing among donors. Sampling was limited to blood, and TCR repertoires in tissue likely differ from TCR repertoires in blood. The genetic and exposure-history diversity represented was limited by the small number of donors. Across a few donors, approximately 4.9% of naive CD4, approximately 3.6% of naive CD8, 2.3% of memory CD4, and approximately 0.4% of memory CD8 clonotypes were shared. Even with the large sequencing depth, rarefaction of the sorted-subset datasets indicated that sequencing was incomplete.

Donors were healthy HIV-negative adults with no recently reported acute infections or vaccinations. All donors were Caucasian adults living in Nashville, Tennessee, USA. CD4+ T cells were enriched through magnetic negative selection, after which naive cells were positively selected on CD45RA and the remaining negative fraction served as the memory subset. Blood was obtained by leukapheresis, after which PBMCs were separated by Ficoll-Histopaque density gradient centrifugation and cryopreserved in liquid nitrogen vapor phase. Analytical flow cytometry was used to check the purity and quantity of each magnetically sorted T cell population. Each sorted fraction had its genomic DNA isolated and then quantified by UV absorbance on a Nanodrop 2000c. The germline V gene encodes CDR1 SGHVS and CDR2 FQNEAQ. V drops 1 base and J drops 4 bases, leaving 11 bases in between. Measured from the cysteine to the phenylalanine, the CDR3 is 14 residues long. CDR3 DNA is the only sequence kept; it has 42 bases, read in frame from the first base.

The receptor chain draws on TRBV7-8 and TRBJ2-7; the D gene is perhaps TRBD2, from 5 matching bases. This clonotype originated in a woman aged 25-40 years in good health. Material: naive CD4+ T cells sorted from blood. Taken with the paper, the label for cell subset or site translates to: CD45RA+ positively selected. The CDR3 amino acid sequence is: CASSLGGPGYEQYF. The nucleotide sequence is TGTGCCAGCAGCTTAGGAGGGCCGGGGTACGAGCAGTACTTC.